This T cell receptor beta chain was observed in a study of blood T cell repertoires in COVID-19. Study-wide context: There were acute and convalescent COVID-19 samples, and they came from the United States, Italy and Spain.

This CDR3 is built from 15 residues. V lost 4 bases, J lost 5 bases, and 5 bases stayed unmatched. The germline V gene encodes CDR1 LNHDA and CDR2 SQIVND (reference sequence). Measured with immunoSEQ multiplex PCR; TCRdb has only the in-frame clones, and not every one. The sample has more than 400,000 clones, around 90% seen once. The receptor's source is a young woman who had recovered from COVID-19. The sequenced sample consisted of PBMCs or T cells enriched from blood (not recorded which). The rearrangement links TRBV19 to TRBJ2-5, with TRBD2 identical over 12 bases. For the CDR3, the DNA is TGTGCCAGTAGTAACCTAGCGGGGGGGCCGGAGACCCAGTACTTC. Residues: CASSNLAGGPETQYF.